One and the same sample provided the 18 T cell receptor beta chains below, sequenced in a study of neurological immune-mediated disorders. TCRdb passed the 5' RACE reads through MiXCR, listing each CDR3 protein once. The sample yields around 130,000 distinct CDR3 sequences, roughly 3.2% seen once. The source material was PBMCs. The receptors here all came from a woman aged 25 to 39 with multiple sclerosis.

At least ten counts were recorded for this clonotype. The gene calls are TRBV6-6 and TRBJ1-5; 9 bases align to TRBD1. Looked up from germline, CDR1 is MNHNY and CDR2 is SVGAGI (reference sequence). With 5 bases clipped from V and 7 bases from J, the junction kept 6 bases outside the gene matches. This CDR3 spans 14 amino acids. For the CDR3, the DNA is TGTGCCAGCAGTAAACAGGGGGCTGGACAGCCCCAGCATTTT. This sequence encodes CASSKQGAGQPQHF.

This clonotype was observed at least ten times. This sequence joins TRBV5-5 and TRBJ2-3; 8 nucleotides match TRBD1. The CDR3 sequence is 14 residues long. Per the germline V gene, CDR1 is SGHKS and CDR2 is YYEKEE (reference sequence). After removal of 4 bases from V and 6 bases from J, the junction contained 7 bases not matched to a gene. CDR3 DNA: TGTGCCAGCAGCCTAAGGACAGGGCAGGATACGCAGTATTTT. Translated: CASSLRTGQDTQYF.

The sample holds many counts of this clonotype. The V and J genes are TRBV5-6 and TRBJ1-2; D not certain. CDR1 and CDR2 from the germline V gene are SGHDT and YYEEEE. The CDR3 has 12 residues. The V end lost 1 base, the J end lost 6 bases, and 7 bases lay between the germline ends. The CDR3 spells CASSLSVDGYTF. For the CDR3, the DNA is TGTGCCAGCAGCTTGTCGGTGGATGGCTACACCTTC.

This clonotype was seen many times. This chain links TRBV7-2 with TRBJ2-2, with D unresolved. Between the trimmed V and J ends, which lost 3 bases and 4 bases, there was a span of 12 bases. Germline-derived CDR1 and CDR2 are SGHTA and FQGNSA. This CDR3 region has 15 residues. The chain's CDR3 is CASSLGLGFTGELFF. CDR3 coding DNA: TGTGCCAGCAGCTTGGGCCTAGGCTTCACCGGGGAGCTGTTTTTT.

This clonotype was detected many times. J is TRBJ2-7 and V is TRBV20-1; D is uncertain. Germline lookup yields CDR1 DFQATT and CDR2 SNEGSKA (reference sequence). This CDR3 has 15 amino acids. The V and J ends lost 1 base and 1 base respectively, with 14 bases between them. The CDR3 nucleotides read TGCAGTGCTAGAGGAAATAGGGTCGGTTCCTACGAGCAGTACTTC. It yields the protein CSARGNRVGSYEQYF.

This clonotype was seen at least ten times. Here the CDR3 reads CATSREGWGALGTDTQYF. The CDR3 DNA reads TGTGCCACCAGCAGAGAGGGTTGGGGGGCTTTGGGCACAGATACGCAGTATTTT. This sequence joins TRBV15 and TRBJ2-3, with D possibly being TRBD1 or TRBD2 (6 bases each). This CDR3 contains 18 residues. V was clipped by 0 bases and J by 1 base, with 17 bases between them. Germline V gene data show CDR1 as LNHNV and CDR2 as YYDKDF (reference sequence).

There are many counts of this clonotype. The V call is TRBV30, the J call TRBJ1-2; tentatively, D is TRBD1 (5 bases). Germline CDR1 and CDR2: GTSNPN and SVGIG (reference sequence). The V and J ends lost 7 bases and 7 bases respectively, with 19 bases between them. The CDR3 loop spans 13 amino acids. The CDR3 sequence: CAYDRDALGGYTF. CDR3 in DNA: TGTGCCTACGACCGGGACGCCCTTGGTGGCTACACCTTC.

On this clonotype itself: This clone may be a read error of a much larger clone one base away. The genes are TRBV27 and TRBJ1-5; TRBD1 is a possible D gene (5 bases). The CDR3 covers 13 residues. Germline values: CDR1 MNHEY, CDR2 SMNVEV (reference sequence). CDR3 nucleotides: TGTGCCAGCGCTACGGGGGTGGATCAGCACCAGCATTTT. Translation gives CASATGVDQHQHF.

This clonotype was counted only a few times. This could be a read error, since a much larger clone is one nucleotide away. V is TRBV20-1 and J is TRBJ1-6, with 8 bases aligning to TRBD1. In germline, CDR1 is DFQATT, CDR2 SNEGSKA (reference sequence). CDR3 length: 15 residues. In DNA, the CDR3 is TGCAGTGCTAGACGACAGGGGTCGAGGAATTCACCCCTCAACTTT. Translating gives CSARRQGSRNSPLNF.

This clonotype was seen many times. The chain employs TRBV27 and TRBJ2-7, with 10 nucleotides matching TRBD2. Germline trimming cut 4 bases from V and 5 bases from J; bases unmatched to any gene: 5. Looked up from germline, CDR1 is MNHEY and CDR2 is SMNVEV (reference sequence). The CDR3 length is 14 residues. Here the CDR3 reads CASSSPSGGNEQYF. In DNA, the CDR3 is TGTGCCAGCAGTTCCCCTAGCGGGGGAAACGAGCAGTACTTC.

The gene calls are TRBV10-2 and TRBJ2-3; the match to TRBD2 covers 15 bases. Germline values: CDR1 WSHSY, CDR2 SAAADI. V was clipped by 5 bases and J by 1 base; unmatched bases: 7. The CDR3 has 18 amino acids. The CDR3 DNA sequence: TGCGCCAGCAGTACGGGACTAGCGGGAGGCATCGGCACAGATACGCAGTATTTT. Translation gives CASSTGLAGGIGTDTQYF.

This clonotype was seen ten or more times. This sequence joins TRBV9 and TRBJ1-2; D not resolved. Germline lookup yields CDR1 SGDLS and CDR2 YYNGEE. This CDR3 region has 17 residues. Trimming cost V 0 bases and J 6 bases, with 21 bases left between them. In nucleotides, the CDR3 is TGTGCCAGCAGCGTAGGGAGCCTGGCGGCGCGCGGGGATGGCTACACCTTC. This sequence encodes CASSVGSLAARGDGYTF. Drawing the rest from reference TRBV9 and TRBJ1-2, the complete variable domain is DSGVTQTPKHLITATGQRVTLRCSPRSGDLSVYWYQQSLDQGLQFLIQYYNGEERAKGNILERFSAQQFPDLHSELNLSSLELGDSALYFCASSVGSLAARGDGYTFGSGTRLTVV.

This clonotype was seen repeatedly, ten times or more. The CDR3 DNA reads as TGCGCCAGCAGCCCCCTAGCACGGCCGAACACCGGGGAGCTGTTTTTT. It translates to CASSPLARPNTGELFF. The V and J genes are TRBV4-1 and TRBJ2-2; possibly TRBD2 for D (5 bases). Trimming left V 4 bases short and J 0 bases short, with 12 bases between. The length of the CDR3 is 16 residues. The germline gives CDR1 MGHRA, CDR2 YSYEKL.

About this clonotype itself: With a much larger clone just one base away, this may be a read error. V is TRBV29-1 and J is TRBJ2-5, with D perhaps being TRBD1 or TRBD2 (6 bases each). CDR1 is SQVTM, CDR2 ANQGSEA, per germline. The length of the CDR3 is 13 residues. CDR3 sequence reads: CNVEDVGGETQYF. The CDR3 coding sequence is TGCAACGTTGAAGATGTAGGGGGGGAGACCCAGTACTTC.

This clonotype was recorded many times. The gene calls are TRBV20-1 and TRBJ1-5; D is unresolved. V was cut by 0 bases and J by 2 bases, with 8 bases left in between. The CDR3 is 14 amino acids. In germline, CDR1 is DFQATT, CDR2 SNEGSKA (reference sequence). The CDR3 loop reads CSARDWRGNQPQHF. The CDR3 nucleotides read TGCAGTGCTAGAGATTGGCGGGGCAATCAGCCCCAGCATTTT.

The table lists this clonotype with many counts. The chain couples TRBV3-1 to TRBJ1-6, with 7 bases lining up with TRBD1. Germline V gene data show CDR1 as LGHDT and CDR2 as YNNKEL (reference sequence). With V trimmed by 0 bases and J by 8 bases, 7 bases remained unmatched. The CDR3 spans 16 residues. CDR3 in amino acids: CASSQDIRTGDSPLHF. CDR3 DNA: TGTGCCAGCAGCCAAGATATCCGGACAGGCGATTCACCCCTCCACTTT.

Many counts were recorded for this clonotype. The chain employs TRBV7-7 and TRBJ2-7, with TRBD1 matching over 7 bases. V trimming: 5 bases; J trimming: 3 bases; junction bases outside the gene matches: 10. The CDR3 has 15 residues. In germline, CDR1 is SSHAT, CDR2 FNYEAQ (reference sequence). CDR3 protein: CASSPHRDSSYEQYF. The CDR3, as DNA: TGTGCCAGCAGCCCTCACCGGGACAGTAGCTACGAGCAGTACTTC.

This clonotype was seen repeatedly, ten times or more. The chain carries TRBV20-1 and TRBJ1-5; tentatively, D is TRBD1 (5 bases). CDR1 is DFQATT, CDR2 SNEGSKA, per germline (reference sequence). Trimming removed 5 bases at V and 0 bases at J, with 14 bases between. The CDR3 loop spans 15 amino acids. The CDR3 DNA is TGCAGTGCTGGAAAACTCGGGGCTAGCAATCAGCCCCAGCATTTT. Encoded protein: CSAGKLGASNQPQHF.